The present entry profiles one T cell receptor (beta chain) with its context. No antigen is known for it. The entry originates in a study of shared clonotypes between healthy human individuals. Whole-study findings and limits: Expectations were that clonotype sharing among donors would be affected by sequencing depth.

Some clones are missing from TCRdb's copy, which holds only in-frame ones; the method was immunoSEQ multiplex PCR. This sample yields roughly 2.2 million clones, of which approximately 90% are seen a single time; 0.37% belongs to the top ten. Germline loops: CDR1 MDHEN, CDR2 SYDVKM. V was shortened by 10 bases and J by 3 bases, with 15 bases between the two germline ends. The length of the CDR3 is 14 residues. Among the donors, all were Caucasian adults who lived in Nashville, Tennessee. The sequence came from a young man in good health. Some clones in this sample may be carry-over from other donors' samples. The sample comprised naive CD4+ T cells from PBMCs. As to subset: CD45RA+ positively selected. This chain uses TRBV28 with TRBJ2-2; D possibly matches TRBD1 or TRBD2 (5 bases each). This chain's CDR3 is CATRDRSDTGELFF. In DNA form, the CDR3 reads TGTGCCACCAGGGACCGGAGTGACACCGGGGAGCTGTTTTTT. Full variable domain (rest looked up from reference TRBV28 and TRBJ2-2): DVKVTQSSRYLVKRTGEKVFLECVQDMDHENMFWYRQDPGLGLRLIYFSYDVKMKEKGDIPEGYSVSREKKERFSLILESASTNQTSMYLCATRDRSDTGELFFGEGSRLTVL.